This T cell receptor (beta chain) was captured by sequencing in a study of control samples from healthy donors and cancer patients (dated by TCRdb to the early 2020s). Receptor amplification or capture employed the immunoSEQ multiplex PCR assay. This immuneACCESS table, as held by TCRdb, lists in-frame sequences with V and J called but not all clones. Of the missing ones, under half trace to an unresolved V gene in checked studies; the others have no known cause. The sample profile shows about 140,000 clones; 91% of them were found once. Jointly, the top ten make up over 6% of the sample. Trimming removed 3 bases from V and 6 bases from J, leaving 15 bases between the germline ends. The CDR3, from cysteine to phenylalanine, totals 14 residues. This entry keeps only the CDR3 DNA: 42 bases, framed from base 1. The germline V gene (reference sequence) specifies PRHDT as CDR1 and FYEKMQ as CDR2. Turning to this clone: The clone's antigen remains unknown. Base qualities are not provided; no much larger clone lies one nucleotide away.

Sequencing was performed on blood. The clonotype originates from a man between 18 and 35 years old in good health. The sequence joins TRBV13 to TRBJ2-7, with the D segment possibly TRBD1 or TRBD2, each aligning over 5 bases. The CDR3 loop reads CASSFGQGRREQYF. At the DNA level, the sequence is TGTGCCAGCAGCTTCGGTCAGGGACGCCGCGAGCAGTACTTC.